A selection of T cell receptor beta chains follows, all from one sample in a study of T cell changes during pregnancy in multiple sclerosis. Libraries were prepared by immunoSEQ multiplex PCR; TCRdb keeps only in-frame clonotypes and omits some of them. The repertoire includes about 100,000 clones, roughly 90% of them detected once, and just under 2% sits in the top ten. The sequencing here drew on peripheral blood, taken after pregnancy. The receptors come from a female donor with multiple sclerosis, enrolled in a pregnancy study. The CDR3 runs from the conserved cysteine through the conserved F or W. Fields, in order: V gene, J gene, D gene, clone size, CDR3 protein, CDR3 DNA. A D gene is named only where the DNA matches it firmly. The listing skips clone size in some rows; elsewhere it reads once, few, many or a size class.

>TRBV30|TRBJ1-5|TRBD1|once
CAWSALPGGQPQHF
TGTGCCTGGAGTGCCCTACCAGGGGGTCAGCCCCAGCATTTT
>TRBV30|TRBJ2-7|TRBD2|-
CAWSRQGGYEQYF
TGTGCCTGGAGTCGCCAGGGAGGGTACGAGCAGTACTTC
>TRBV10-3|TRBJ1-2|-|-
CAISRGTSDGYTF
TGTGCCATCAGTAGAGGGACAAGTGATGGCTACACCTTC
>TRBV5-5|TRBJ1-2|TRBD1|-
CASRTQGARYGYTF
TGTGCCAGCAGGACCCAGGGGGCCCGATATGGCTACACCTTC
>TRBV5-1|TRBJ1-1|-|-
CASSLRDMNTEAFF
TGCGCCAGCAGCTTAAGGGACATGAACACTGAAGCTTTCTTT
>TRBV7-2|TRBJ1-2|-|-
CASSLYGINYGYTF
TGTGCCAGCAGCTTATACGGGATTAACTATGGCTACACCTTC
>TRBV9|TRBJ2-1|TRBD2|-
CASSVGAGVDNEQFF
TGTGCCAGCAGCGTAGGAGCGGGGGTCGACAATGAGCAGTTCTTC
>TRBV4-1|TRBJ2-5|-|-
CASSQDSGKETQYF
TGCGCCAGCAGCCAAGATTCGGGTAAAGAGACCCAGTACTTC
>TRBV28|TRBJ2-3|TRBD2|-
CASSFPAAGEATDTQYF
TGTGCCAGCAGTTTCCCCGCAGCGGGAGAGGCGACAGATACGCAGTATTTT
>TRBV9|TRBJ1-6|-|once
CASSVGQADSPLHF
TGTGCCAGCAGCGTAGGGCAGGCCGATTCACCCCTCCACTTT
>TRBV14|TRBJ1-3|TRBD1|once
CASSQVAGGFGNTIYF
TGTGCCAGCAGCCAAGTTGCAGGGGGTTTCGGAAACACCATATATTTT
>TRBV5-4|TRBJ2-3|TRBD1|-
CASHPGTGPDTQYF
TGTGCCAGCCATCCCGGGACAGGGCCAGATACGCAGTATTTT
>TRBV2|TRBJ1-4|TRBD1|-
CASSELGTGREKLFF
TGTGCCAGCAGTGAATTGGGGACAGGGAGGGAAAAACTGTTTTTT
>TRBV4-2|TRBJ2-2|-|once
CASSQGPRGSNTGELFF
TGTGCCAGCAGCCAAGGTCCCAGGGGCTCGAACACCGGGGAGCTGTTTTTT
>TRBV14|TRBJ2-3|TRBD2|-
CASSHLLGSGGPLVHTDTQYF
TGTGCCAGCAGCCACCTTCTCGGTAGCGGGGGACCCTTAGTCCACACAGATACGCAGTATTTT
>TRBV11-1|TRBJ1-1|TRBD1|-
CASSLASFGQGAFF
TGTGCCAGCAGCTTAGCGAGTTTCGGACAGGGAGCTTTCTTT
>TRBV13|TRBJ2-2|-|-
CASSLGGVRTGELFF
TGTGCCAGCAGCTTAGGAGGGGTAAGGACCGGGGAGCTGTTTTTT
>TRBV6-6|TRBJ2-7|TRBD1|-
CASRTTQGNYEQYF
TGTGCCAGCAGAACTACACAGGGGAACTACGAGCAGTACTTC
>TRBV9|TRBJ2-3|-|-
CASSVGSADTQYF
TGTGCCAGCAGCGTAGGGAGCGCAGATACGCAGTATTTT
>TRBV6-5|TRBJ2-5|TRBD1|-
CASSYGTGGEETQYF
TGTGCCAGCAGTTACGGGACAGGAGGGGAGGAGACCCAGTACTTC